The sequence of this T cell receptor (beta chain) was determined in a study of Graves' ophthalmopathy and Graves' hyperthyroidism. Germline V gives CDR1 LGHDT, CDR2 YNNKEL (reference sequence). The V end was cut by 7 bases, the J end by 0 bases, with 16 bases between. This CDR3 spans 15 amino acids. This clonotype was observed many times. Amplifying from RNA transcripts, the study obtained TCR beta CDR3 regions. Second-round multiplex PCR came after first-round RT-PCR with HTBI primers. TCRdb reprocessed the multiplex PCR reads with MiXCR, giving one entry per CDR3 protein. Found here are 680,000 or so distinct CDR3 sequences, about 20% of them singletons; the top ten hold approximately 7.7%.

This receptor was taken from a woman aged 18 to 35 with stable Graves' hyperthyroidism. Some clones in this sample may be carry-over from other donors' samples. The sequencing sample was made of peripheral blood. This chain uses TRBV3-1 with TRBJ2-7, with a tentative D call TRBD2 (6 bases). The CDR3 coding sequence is TGTGCCAGCATGAGAGGTAGCGGCAACTCCTACGAGCAGTACTTC. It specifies CASMRGSGNSYEQYF.